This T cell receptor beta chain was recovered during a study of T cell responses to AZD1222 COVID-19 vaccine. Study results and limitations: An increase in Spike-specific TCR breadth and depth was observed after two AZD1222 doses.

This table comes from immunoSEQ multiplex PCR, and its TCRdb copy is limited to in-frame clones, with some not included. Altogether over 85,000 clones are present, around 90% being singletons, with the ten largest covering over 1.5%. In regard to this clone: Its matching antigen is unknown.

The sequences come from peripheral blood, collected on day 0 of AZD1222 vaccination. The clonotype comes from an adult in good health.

Written as DNA, the CDR3 is TGTGCCAGCAGTAAGGTCCCGTTCGAAGCTTTCTTT. It specifies CASSKVPFEAFF. The V call is TRBV6-2 or TRBV6-3, the J call TRBJ1-1, with no clear D. This CDR3 contains 12 residues. V gave up 5 bases and J gave up 8 bases, with 12 bases separating them. From germline, CDR1 is MNHEY and CDR2 SVGEGT.